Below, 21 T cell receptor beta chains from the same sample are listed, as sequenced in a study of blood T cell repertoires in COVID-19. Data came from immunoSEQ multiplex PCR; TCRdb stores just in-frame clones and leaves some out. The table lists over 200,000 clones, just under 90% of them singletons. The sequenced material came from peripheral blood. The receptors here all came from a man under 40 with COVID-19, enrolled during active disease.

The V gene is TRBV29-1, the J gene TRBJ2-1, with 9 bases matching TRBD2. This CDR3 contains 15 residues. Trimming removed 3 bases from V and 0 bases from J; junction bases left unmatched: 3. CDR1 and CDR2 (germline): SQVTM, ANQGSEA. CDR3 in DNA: TGCAGCGTTGACGGCGGGAGGGTCTCCTACAATGAGCAGTTCTTC. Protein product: CSVDGGRVSYNEQFF.

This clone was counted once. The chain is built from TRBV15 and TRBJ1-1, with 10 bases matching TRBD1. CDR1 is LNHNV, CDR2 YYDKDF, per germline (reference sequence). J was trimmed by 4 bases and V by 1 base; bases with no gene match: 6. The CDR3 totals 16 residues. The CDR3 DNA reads TGTGCCACCAGCAGAGGACAGGGGGCAAGGTTCACTGAAGCTTTCTTT. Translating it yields CATSRGQGARFTEAFF.

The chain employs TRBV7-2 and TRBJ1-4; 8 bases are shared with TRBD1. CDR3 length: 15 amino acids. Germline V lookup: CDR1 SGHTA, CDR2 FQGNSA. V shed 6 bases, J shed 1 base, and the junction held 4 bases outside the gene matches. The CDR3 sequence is CASSFDRGTNEKLFF. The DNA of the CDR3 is TGTGCCAGCAGTTTCGACAGGGGAACTAATGAAAAACTGTTTTTT. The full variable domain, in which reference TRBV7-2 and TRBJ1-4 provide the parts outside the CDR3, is GAGVSQSPSNKVTEKGKDVELRCDPISGHTALYWYRQSLGQGLEFLIYFQGNSAPDKSGLPSDRFSAERTGGSVSTLTIQRTQQEDSAVYLCASSFDRGTNEKLFFGSGTQLSVL.

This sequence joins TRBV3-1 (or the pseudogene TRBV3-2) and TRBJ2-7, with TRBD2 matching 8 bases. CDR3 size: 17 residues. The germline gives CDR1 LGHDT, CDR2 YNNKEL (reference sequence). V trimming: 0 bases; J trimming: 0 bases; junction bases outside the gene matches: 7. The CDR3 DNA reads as TGTGCCAGCAGCCAAGATTTGAGCGGGAGACGCTCCTACGAGCAGTACTTC. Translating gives CASSQDLSGRRSYEQYF.

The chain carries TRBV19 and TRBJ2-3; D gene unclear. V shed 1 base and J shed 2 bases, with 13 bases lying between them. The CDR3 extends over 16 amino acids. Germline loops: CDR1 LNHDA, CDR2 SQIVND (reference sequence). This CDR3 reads CASSIASRSFTDTQYF. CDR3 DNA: TGTGCCAGTAGTATAGCGTCTCGTAGCTTCACAGATACGCAGTATTTT.

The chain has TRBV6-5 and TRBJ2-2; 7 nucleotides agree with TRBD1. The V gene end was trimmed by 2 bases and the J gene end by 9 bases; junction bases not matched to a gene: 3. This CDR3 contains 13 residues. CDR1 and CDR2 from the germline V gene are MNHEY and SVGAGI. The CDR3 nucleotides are TGTGCCAGCAGTTACGTGAGGGGGCGGGAGCTGTTTTTT. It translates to CASSYVRGRELFF.

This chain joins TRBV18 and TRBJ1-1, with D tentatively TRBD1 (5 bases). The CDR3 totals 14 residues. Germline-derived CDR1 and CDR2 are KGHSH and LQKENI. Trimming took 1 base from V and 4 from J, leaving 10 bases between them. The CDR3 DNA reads TGTGCCAGCTCACCACTCCAGGGTGGCACTGAAGCTTTCTTT. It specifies CASSPLQGGTEAFF.

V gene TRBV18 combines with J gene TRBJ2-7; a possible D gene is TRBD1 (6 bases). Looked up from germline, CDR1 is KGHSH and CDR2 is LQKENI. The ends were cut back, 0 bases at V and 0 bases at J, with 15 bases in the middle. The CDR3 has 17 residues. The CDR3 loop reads CASSPPGQRDYSYEQYF. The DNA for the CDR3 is TGTGCCAGCTCACCACCAGGACAGCGCGACTACTCCTACGAGCAGTACTTC.

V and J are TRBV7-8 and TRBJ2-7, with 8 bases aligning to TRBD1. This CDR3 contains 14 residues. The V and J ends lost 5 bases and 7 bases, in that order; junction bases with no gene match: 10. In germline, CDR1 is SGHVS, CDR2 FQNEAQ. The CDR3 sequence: CASSRDRGSGEQYF. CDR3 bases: TGTGCCAGCAGCCGAGACAGGGGATCTGGGGAGCAGTACTTC.

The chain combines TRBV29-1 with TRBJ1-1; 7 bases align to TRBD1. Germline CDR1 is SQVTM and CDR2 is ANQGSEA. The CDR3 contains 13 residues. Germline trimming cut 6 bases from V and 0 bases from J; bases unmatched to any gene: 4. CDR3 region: CSVVRGLNTEAFF. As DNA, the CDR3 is TGCAGCGTAGTGAGGGGGCTGAACACTGAAGCTTTCTTT.

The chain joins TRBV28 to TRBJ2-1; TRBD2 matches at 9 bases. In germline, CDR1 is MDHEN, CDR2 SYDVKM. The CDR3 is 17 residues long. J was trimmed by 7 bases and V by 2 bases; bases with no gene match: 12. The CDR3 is CASSLPPLREGLNEQFF. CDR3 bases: TGTGCCAGCAGTTTACCCCCTCTGCGGGAGGGCCTTAATGAGCAGTTCTTC. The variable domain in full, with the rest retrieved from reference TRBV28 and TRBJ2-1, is DVKVTQSSRYLVKRTGEKVFLECVQDMDHENMFWYRQDPGLGLRLIYFSYDVKMKEKGDIPEGYSVSREKKERFSLILESASTNQTSMYLCASSLPPLREGLNEQFFGPGTRLTVL.

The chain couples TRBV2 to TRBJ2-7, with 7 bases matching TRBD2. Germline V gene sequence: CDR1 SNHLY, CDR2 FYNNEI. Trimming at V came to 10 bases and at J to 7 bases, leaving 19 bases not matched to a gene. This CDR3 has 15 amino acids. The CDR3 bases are TGTGCCATCTATTTAGGGAGGGGATTCGTAGGGGAGCAGTACTTC. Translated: CAIYLGRGFVGEQYF.

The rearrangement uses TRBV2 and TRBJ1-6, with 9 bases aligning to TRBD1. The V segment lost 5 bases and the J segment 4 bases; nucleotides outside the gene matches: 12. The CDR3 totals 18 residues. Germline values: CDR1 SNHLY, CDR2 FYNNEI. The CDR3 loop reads CASSWDRDHFTYNSPLHF. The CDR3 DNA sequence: TGTGCCAGCAGTTGGGACAGGGATCACTTTACTTATAATTCACCCCTCCACTTT.

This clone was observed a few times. The CDR3 sequence: CASSFTDRAAFF. In nucleotides, the CDR3 is TGTGCCAGCAGCTTCACGGACAGGGCGGCTTTCTTT. J is TRBJ1-1 and V is TRBV5-6, with TRBD1 matching over 8 bases. Germline V gene lookup returns CDR1 SGHDT and CDR2 YYEEEE. CDR3 length equals 12 residues. The V segment lost 2 bases and the J segment 11 bases; nucleotides outside the gene matches: 5.

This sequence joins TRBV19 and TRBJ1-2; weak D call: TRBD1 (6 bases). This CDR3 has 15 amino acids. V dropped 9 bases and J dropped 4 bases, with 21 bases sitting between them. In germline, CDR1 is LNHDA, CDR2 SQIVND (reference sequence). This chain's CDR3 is CASTPDRLVGYGYTF. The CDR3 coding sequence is TGTGCCAGCACACCCGACAGGCTTGTTGGCTATGGCTACACCTTC.

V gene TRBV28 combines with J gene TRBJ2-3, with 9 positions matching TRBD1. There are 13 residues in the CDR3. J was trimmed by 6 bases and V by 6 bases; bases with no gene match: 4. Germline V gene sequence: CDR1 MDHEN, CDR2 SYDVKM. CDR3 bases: TGTGCCAGCAGGACAGGGGGGCGGGATACGCAGTATTTT. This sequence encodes CASRTGGRDTQYF.

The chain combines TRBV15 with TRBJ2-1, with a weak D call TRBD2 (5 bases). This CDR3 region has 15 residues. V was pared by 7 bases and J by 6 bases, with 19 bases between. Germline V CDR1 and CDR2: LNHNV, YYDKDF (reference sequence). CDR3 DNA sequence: TGTGCCACCACGGACGGCGAGAGGGCCAGCAATGAGCAGTTCTTC. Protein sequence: CATTDGERASNEQFF.

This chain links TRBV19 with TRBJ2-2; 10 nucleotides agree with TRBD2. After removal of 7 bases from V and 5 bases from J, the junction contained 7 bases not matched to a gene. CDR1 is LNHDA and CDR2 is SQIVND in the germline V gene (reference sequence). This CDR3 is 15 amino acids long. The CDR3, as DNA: TGTGCCAGTAATCTACCGGGACTAGCGACCGGGGAGCTGTTTTTT. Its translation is CASNLPGLATGELFF.

The CDR3 reads CASSLRGASYNEQFF. In DNA, the CDR3 is TGTGCCAGCAGTTTACGGGGGGCCAGTTACAATGAGCAGTTCTTC. V is TRBV6-2 or TRBV6-3 and J is TRBJ2-1, with D possibly being TRBD2 (7 bases). Looked up from germline, CDR1 is MNHEY and CDR2 is SVGEGT. V was trimmed by 4 bases and J by 4 bases, leaving 14 bases between them. The CDR3 covers 15 residues.

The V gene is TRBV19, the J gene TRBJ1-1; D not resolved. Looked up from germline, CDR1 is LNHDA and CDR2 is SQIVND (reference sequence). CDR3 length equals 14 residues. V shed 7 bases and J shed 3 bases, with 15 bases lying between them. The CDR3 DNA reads TGTGCCAGTACCGCCGGGCGGGGATACACTGAAGCTTTCTTT. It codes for CASTAGRGYTEAFF.

In DNA, the CDR3 is TGTGCCAGCAGCTCCCTCCAGGGCTCGTGGGGTGAAAAACTGTTTTTT. Translation: CASSSLQGSWGEKLFF. The J gene is TRBJ1-4, the V gene TRBV7-2, with a weak D call TRBD1 (5 bases). The CDR3 loop spans 16 amino acids. Germline V lookup: CDR1 SGHTA, CDR2 FQGNSA. V lost 4 bases and J lost 7, with 19 bases in between.